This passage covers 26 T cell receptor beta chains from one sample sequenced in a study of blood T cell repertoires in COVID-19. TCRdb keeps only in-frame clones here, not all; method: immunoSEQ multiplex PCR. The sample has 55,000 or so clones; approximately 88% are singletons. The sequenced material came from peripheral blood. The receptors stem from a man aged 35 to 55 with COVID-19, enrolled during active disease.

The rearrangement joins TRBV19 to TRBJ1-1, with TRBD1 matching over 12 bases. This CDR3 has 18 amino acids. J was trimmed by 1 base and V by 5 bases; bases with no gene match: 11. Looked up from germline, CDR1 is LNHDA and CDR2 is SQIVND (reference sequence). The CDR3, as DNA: TGTGCCAGTAGTGGGGGGACAGGGGGCTCCTGGAGGAACACTGAAGCTTTCTTT. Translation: CASSGGTGGSWRNTEAFF.

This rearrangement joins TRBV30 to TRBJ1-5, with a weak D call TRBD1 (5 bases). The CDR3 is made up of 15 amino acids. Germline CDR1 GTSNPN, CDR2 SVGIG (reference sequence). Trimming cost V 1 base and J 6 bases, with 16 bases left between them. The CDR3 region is CAWSGGQTPGQPQHF. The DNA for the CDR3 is TGTGCCTGGAGTGGGGGCCAGACCCCAGGTCAGCCCCAGCATTTT.

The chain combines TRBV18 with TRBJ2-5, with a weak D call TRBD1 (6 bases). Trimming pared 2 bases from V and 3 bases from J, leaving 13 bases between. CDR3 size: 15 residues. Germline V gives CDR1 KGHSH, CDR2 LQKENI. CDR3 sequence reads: CASSPDGGGEETQYF. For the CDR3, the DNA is TGTGCCAGCTCACCAGATGGGGGCGGCGAAGAGACCCAGTACTTC.

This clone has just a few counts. The DNA for the CDR3 is TGTGCCAGCAGTCTCGGACTGGCGGGGGTCGCCTACGAGCAGTACTTC. As protein: CASSLGLAGVAYEQYF. This chain links TRBV28 with TRBJ2-7; 7 bases agree with TRBD2. Germline trimming cut 5 bases from V and 2 bases from J; bases unmatched to any gene: 12. Germline V gene lookup returns CDR1 MDHEN and CDR2 SYDVKM. The CDR3 covers 16 residues.

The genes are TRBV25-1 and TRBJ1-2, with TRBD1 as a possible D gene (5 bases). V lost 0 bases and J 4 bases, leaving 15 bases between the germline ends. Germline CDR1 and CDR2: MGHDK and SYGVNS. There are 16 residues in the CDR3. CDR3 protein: CASSEYAGRTTYGYTF. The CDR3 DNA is TGTGCCAGCAGTGAATACGCGGGACGGACGACCTATGGCTACACCTTC.

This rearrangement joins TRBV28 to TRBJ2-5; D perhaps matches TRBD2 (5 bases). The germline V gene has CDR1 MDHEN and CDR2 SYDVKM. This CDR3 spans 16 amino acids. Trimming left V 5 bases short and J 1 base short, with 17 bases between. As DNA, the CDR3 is TGTGCCAGCAGTCCCGCCGGAGCGGAGCTCCAAGAGACCCAGTACTTC. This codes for CASSPAGAELQETQYF.

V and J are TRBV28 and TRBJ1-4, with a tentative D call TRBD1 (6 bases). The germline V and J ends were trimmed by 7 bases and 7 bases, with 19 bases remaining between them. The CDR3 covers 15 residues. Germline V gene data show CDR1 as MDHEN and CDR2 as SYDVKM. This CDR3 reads CASTPGGANLEKLFF. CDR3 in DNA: TGTGCCAGCACCCCTGGGGGGGCGAATCTTGAAAAACTGTTTTTT.

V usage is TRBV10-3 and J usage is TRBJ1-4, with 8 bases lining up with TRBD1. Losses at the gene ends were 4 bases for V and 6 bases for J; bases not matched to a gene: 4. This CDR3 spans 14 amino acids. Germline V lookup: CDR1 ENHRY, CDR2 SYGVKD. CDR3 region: CAISAAGGDEKLFF. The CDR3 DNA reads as TGTGCCATCAGTGCTGCAGGGGGCGATGAAAAACTGTTTTTT.

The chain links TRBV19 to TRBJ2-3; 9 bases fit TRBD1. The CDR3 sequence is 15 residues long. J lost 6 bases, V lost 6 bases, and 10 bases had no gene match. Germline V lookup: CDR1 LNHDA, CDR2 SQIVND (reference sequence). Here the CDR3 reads CASSPDRGVGDTQYF. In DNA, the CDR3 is TGTGCCAGTAGCCCCGACAGGGGGGTTGGGGATACGCAGTATTTT.

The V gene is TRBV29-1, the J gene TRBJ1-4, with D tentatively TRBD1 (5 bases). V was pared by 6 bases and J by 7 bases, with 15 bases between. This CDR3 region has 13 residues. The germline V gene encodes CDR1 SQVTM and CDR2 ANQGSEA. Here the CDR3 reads CSVTGLRGEKLFF. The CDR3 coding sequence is TGCAGCGTCACGGGACTCAGAGGTGAAAAACTGTTTTTT.

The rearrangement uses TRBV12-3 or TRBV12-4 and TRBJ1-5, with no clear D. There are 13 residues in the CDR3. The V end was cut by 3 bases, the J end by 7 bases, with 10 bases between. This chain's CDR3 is CASSFTIQQPQHF. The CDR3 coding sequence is TGTGCCAGCAGTTTTACCATACAACAGCCCCAGCATTTT.

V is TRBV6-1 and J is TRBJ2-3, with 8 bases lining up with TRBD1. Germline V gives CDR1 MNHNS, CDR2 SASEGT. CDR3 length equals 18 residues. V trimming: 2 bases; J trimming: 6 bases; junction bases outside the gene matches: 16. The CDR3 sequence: CASSETLTGQGKRDTQYF. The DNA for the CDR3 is TGTGCCAGCAGTGAAACCCTCACCGGACAGGGAAAGCGGGATACGCAGTATTTT.

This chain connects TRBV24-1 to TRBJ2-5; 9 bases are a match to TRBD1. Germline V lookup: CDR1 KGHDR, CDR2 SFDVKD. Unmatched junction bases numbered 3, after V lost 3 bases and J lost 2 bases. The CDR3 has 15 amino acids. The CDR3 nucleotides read TGTGCCACCAGTGATGTGGGACAGGGACAAGAGACCCAGTACTTC. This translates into CATSDVGQGQETQYF.

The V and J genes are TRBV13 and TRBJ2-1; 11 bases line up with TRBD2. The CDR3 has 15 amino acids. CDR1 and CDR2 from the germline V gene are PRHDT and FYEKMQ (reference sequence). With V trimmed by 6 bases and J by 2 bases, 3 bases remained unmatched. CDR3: CASSKTSGAYNEQFF. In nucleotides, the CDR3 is TGTGCCAGCAGTAAGACTAGCGGGGCCTACAATGAGCAGTTCTTC.

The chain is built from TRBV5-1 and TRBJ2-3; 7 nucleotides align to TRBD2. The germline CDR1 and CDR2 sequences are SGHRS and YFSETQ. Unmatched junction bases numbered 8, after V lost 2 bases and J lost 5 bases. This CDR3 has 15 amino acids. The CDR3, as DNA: TGCGCCAGCAGCTTATGGGGGGGAACTGGAGATACGCAGTATTTT. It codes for CASSLWGGTGDTQYF.

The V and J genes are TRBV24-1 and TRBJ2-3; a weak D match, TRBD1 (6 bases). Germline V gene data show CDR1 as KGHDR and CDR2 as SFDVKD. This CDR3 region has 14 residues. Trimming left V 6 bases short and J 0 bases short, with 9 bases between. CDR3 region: CATSRGISTDTQYF. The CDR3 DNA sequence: TGTGCCACCAGTAGGGGGATTAGCACAGATACGCAGTATTTT.

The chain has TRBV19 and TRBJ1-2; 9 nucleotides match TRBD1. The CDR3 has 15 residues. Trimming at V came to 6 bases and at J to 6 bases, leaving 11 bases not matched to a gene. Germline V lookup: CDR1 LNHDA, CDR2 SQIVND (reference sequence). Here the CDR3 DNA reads TGTGCCAGTAGCAGTTGGGACAGGGAATCCGATGGCTACACCTTC. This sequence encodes CASSSWDRESDGYTF. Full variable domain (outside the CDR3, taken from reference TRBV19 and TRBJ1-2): DGGITQSPKYLFRKEGQNVTLSCEQNLNHDAMYWYRQDPGQGLRLIYYSQIVNDFQKGDIAEGYSVSREKKESFPLTVTSAQKNPTAFYLCASSSWDRESDGYTFGSGTRLTVV.

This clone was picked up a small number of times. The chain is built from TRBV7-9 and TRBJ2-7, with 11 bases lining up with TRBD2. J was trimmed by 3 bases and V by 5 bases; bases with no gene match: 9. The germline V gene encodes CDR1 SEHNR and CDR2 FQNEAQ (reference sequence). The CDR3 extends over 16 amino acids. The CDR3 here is CASSHATSGGLYEQYF. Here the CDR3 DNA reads TGTGCCAGCAGCCACGCCACTAGCGGGGGACTCTACGAGCAGTACTTC.

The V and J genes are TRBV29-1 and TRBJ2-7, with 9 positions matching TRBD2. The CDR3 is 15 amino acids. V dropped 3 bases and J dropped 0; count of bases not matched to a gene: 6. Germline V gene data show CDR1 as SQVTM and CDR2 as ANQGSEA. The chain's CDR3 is CSVESSGSVSYEQYF. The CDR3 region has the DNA TGCAGCGTTGAGAGTAGCGGGAGTGTCTCCTACGAGCAGTACTTC.

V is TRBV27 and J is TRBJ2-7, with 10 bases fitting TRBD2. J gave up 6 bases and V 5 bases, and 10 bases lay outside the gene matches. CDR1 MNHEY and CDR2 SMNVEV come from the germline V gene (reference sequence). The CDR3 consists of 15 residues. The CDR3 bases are TGTGCCAGCAGTATTTTAGCGGGGGGACAAGGCGAGCAGTACTTC. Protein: CASSILAGGQGEQYF.

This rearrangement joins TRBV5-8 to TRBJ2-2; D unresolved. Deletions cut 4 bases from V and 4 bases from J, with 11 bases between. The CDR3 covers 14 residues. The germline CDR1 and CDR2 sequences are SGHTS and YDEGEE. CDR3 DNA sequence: TGTGCCAGCAGCCCTTCGAGCTTCACCGGGGAGCTGTTTTTT. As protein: CASSPSSFTGELFF. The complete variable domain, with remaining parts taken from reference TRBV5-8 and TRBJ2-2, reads EAGVTQSPTHLIKTRGQQATLRCSPISGHTSVYWYQQALGLGLQFLLWYDEGEERNRGNFPPRFSGRQFPNYSSELNVNALELEDSALYLCASSPSSFTGELFFGEGSRLTVL.

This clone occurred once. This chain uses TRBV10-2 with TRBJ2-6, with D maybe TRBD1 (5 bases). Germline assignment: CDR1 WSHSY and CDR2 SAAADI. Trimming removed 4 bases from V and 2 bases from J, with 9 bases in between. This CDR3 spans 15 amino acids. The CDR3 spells CASSASRAGANVLTF. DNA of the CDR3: TGCGCCAGCAGTGCCTCCAGGGCTGGGGCCAACGTCCTGACTTTC.

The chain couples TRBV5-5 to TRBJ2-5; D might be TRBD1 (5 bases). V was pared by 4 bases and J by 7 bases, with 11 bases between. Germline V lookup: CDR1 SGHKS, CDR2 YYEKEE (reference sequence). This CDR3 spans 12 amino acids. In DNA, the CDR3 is TGTGCCAGCAGCCTACAGGACGGGACCCAGTACTTC. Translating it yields CASSLQDGTQYF.

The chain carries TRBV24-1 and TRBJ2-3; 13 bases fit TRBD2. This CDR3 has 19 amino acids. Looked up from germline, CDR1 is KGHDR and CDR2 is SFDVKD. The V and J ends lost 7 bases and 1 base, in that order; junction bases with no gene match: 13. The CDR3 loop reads CATSGGLAGLRRGTDTQYF. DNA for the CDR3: TGTGCCACCAGCGGGGGACTAGCGGGGCTCAGGAGGGGCACAGATACGCAGTATTTT.

Here the CDR3 DNA reads TGTGCCAGCAGCTCTCTATTTACTAGCGCCCCAAGGGGGTCCTACAATGAGCAGTTCTTC. Its translation is CASSSLFTSAPRGSYNEQFF. The V and J genes are TRBV3-1 (or the pseudogene TRBV3-2) and TRBJ2-1; the D gene is possibly TRBD2 (7 bases). The V gene lost 5 bases and the J gene lost 1 base, with 27 bases spanning the gap. CDR3 length: 20 amino acids. Germline CDR1 is LGHDT and CDR2 is YNNKEL (reference sequence).

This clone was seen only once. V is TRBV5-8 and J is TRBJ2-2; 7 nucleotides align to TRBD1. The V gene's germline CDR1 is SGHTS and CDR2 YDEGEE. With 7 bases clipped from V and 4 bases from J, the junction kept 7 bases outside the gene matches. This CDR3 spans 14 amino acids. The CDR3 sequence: CASALGGSTGELFF. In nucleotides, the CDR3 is TGTGCCAGCGCCTTAGGGGGCAGCACCGGGGAGCTGTTTTTT.